Detailed here is one T cell receptor (beta chain). Its antigen is unknown. These data come from a study of T cells expressing NK-cell markers. Findings and limits, study-wide: CD8+ T cells in roughly six donors included dominant NKG2C+ clonotypes at 1.0-7.0%.

Germline loops: CDR1 SGDLS, CDR2 YYNGEE. CDR3 length: 13 residues. TCRdb reprocessed the 5' RACE reads and stores each CDR3 protein as one record, lacking DNA. Its clone listing holds a few hundred thousand distinct CDR3 sequences. The chain links TRBV9 to TRBJ2-2; lacking DNA, the TRBD2 call made by TCRdb goes unchecked. This clonotype was obtained from a man aged 18 to 29 in good health. What was sequenced was blood T cells: a sorted CD56 or NKG2C T cell subset, CD4+ or CD8+ T cells, or bulk PBMC T cells (not recorded which). The CDR3 reads CASSAAGSGELFF.